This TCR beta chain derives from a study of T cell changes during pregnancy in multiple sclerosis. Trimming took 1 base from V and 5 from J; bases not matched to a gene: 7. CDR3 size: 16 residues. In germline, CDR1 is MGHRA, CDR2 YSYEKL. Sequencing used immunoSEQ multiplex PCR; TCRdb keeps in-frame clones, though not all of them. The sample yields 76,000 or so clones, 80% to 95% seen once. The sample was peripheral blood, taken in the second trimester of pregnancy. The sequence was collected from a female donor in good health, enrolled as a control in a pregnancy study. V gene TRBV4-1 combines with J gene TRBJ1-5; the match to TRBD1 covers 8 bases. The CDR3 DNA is TGCGCCAGCAGCCAAGTCCTAGACAGGGGATATCAGCCCCAGCATTTT. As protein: CASSQVLDRGYQPQHF.